Shown below are 17 T cell receptor beta chains from a single sample sequenced in a study of breast tumors, draining lymph nodes, adjacent tissues. Breast cancer patients provided tissue from their axillary draining lymph nodes. TCRdb ran MiXCR on the multiplex PCR reads and lists one entry per CDR3 protein. The sample shows around 130,000 distinct CDR3 sequences, approximately 30% of them seen only once. Sequenced: axillary lymph node tissue. Receptors were obtained from a female donor with breast cancer. Some clones in this sample may be carry-over from other donors' samples.

This clonotype was counted at least ten times. This rearrangement joins TRBV20-1 to TRBJ2-5; 13 bases map to TRBD2. This CDR3 comprises 15 residues. CDR1 and CDR2 from the germline V gene are DFQATT and SNEGSKA (reference sequence). Trimming removed 2 bases from V and 5 bases from J; junction bases left unmatched: 5. In DNA, the CDR3 is TGCAGTGCTAGAACTAGCGGGGGGGCCGTTGAGACCCAGTACTTC. This codes for CSARTSGGAVETQYF.

This clonotype has a count of ten or more. This chain joins TRBV19 and TRBJ2-5, with D possibly matching TRBD2 (5 bases). V was shortened by 3 bases and J by 2 bases, with 19 bases between the two germline ends. The CDR3 extends over 17 amino acids. Germline V gene data show CDR1 as LNHDA and CDR2 as SQIVND (reference sequence). This CDR3 is CASSMSRLGGQQETQYF. In DNA, the CDR3 is TGTGCCAGTAGTATGAGTAGGCTGGGCGGGCAGCAAGAGACCCAGTACTTC.

This clonotype occurred many times. The genes are TRBV5-5 and TRBJ2-1, with D perhaps matching TRBD1 or TRBD2 (6 bases each). CDR1 SGHKS and CDR2 YYEKEE come from the germline V gene (reference sequence). The CDR3 spans 15 residues. Trimming took off 0 bases at V and 4 bases at J, with 11 bases between the two ends. The CDR3 bases are TGTGCCAGCAGCTTGGCCGGGGGCTTGTACAATGAGCAGTTCTTC. Its translation: CASSLAGGLYNEQFF. Full variable domain (remainder filled in from reference TRBV5-5 and TRBJ2-1): DAGVTQSPTHLIKTRGQQVTLRCSPISGHKSVSWYQQVLGQGPQFIFQYYEKEERGRGNFPDRFSARQFPNYSSELNVNALLLGDSALYLCASSLAGGLYNEQFFGPGTRLTVL.

The table lists this clonotype with many counts. The V and J genes are TRBV2 and TRBJ1-6, with D uncertain. Germline-derived CDR1 and CDR2 are SNHLY and FYNNEI. V lost 7 bases and J 10 bases, leaving 14 bases between the germline ends. CDR3 length equals 13 residues. DNA of the CDR3: TGTGCCAGCATGGGTGGAAGAAGATCACCCCTCCACTTT. Its translation is CASMGGRRSPLHF. Full variable domain (remainder filled in from reference TRBV2 and TRBJ1-6): EPEVTQTPSHQVTQMGQEVILRCVPISNHLYFYWYRQILGQKVEFLVSFYNNEISEKSEIFDDQFSVERPDGSNFTLKIRSTKLEDSAMYFCASMGGRRSPLHFGNGTRLTVT.

Remarks on this clonotype: Being one base from a much bigger clone, this may be a read error. No conserved phenylalanine or tryptophan is present at the end of the CDR3, so a read error is the likely explanation. The chain carries TRBV6-2 or TRBV6-3 and TRBJ2-5; D perhaps matches TRBD2 (5 bases). Germline loops: CDR1 MNHEY, CDR2 SVGEGT. CDR3 length: 11 amino acids. Trimming pared 11 bases from V and 3 bases from J, leaving 10 bases between. The CDR3 bases are TGTGCCTGCGGACTGGAAGAGACCCAGTACCTC. This encodes CACGLEETQYL.

This clonotype was picked up a small number of times. The V call is TRBV6-4, the J call TRBJ2-3, with 8 bases fitting TRBD2. The germline V gene has CDR1 MRHNA and CDR2 SNTAGT. The CDR3 totals 14 residues. The V gene end was trimmed by 5 bases and the J gene end by 4 bases; junction bases not matched to a gene: 5. The CDR3, as DNA: TGTGCCAGCAGTCTCGGGGGGGGGTCAGATACGCAGTATTTT. Translating it yields CASSLGGGSDTQYF.

V usage is TRBV2 and J usage is TRBJ1-6, with unresolved D. From germline, CDR1 is SNHLY and CDR2 FYNNEI. V was shortened by 4 bases and J by 9 bases, with 19 bases between the two germline ends. The CDR3 is 16 residues long. The DNA of the CDR3 is TGTGCCAGCAGTGGTACCGAGAGCCTCGCGGGTTCACCCCTCCACTTT. This codes for CASSGTESLAGSPLHF.

In this sample, this clonotype turned up many times. Given a much more abundant clone one base away, this may be a read error. This chain uses TRBV6-5 with TRBJ2-3, with 11 bases matching TRBD2. The CDR3 has 14 residues. Trimming at V came to 6 bases and at J to 5 bases, leaving 4 bases not matched to a gene. CDR1 and CDR2 from the germline V gene are MNHEY and SVGAGI. This chain's CDR3 is CASRPSGGQDTQYF. CDR3 DNA sequence: TGTGCCAGCAGACCTAGCGGGGGGCAAGATACGCAGTATTTT.

This clonotype came up many times. The chain links TRBV6-2 or TRBV6-3 to TRBJ1-5; D not certain. Per the germline V gene, CDR1 is MNHEY and CDR2 is SVGEGT. This CDR3 comprises 14 residues. Trimming pared 0 bases from V and 6 bases from J, leaving 9 bases between. CDR3 in amino acids: CASSYSSGGQPQHF. In DNA, the CDR3 is TGTGCCAGCAGTTACTCTTCTGGTGGTCAGCCCCAGCATTTT.

This clonotype was detected many times. The chain carries TRBV3-1 and TRBJ1-2; no clear D. Germline V CDR1 and CDR2: LGHDT, YNNKEL (reference sequence). The CDR3 runs to 12 residues. Trimming left V 3 bases short and J 4 bases short, with 6 bases between. The DNA for the CDR3 is TGTGCCAGCAGCCAGATGTCCTATGGCTACACCTTC. This sequence encodes CASSQMSYGYTF.

This chain uses TRBV5-6 with TRBJ2-7, with 7 bases that match TRBD1. The germline V gene encodes CDR1 SGHDT and CDR2 YYEEEE. Trimming cost V 0 bases and J 4 bases; bases outside gene matches: 4. CDR3 length: 14 residues. The CDR3 region has the DNA TGTGCCAGCAGCTTGGTCCAGGGGGAATACGAGCAGTACTTC. Translating gives CASSLVQGEYEQYF. The full variable domain, its missing parts supplied by reference TRBV5-6 and TRBJ2-7, is DAGVTQSPTHLIKTRGQQVTLRCSPKSGHDTVSWYQQALGQGPQFIFQYYEEEERQRGNFPDRFSGHQFPNYSSELNVNALLLGDSALYLCASSLVQGEYEQYFGPGTRLTVT.

The sample holds many counts of this clonotype. V and J are TRBV11-2 and TRBJ1-4; 8 bases line up with TRBD1. The length of the CDR3 is 15 residues. The ends lost 5 bases at V and 7 bases at J; junction bases unmatched: 9. Germline loops: CDR1 SGHAT, CDR2 FQNNGV. CDR3: CASSTRTGTAEKLFF. CDR3 in DNA: TGTGCCAGCAGCACTCGGACAGGGACCGCTGAAAAACTGTTTTTT.

This clonotype appeared many times. The chain couples TRBV5-8 to TRBJ1-6; 9 bases agree with TRBD1. The CDR3 length is 17 residues. Germline values: CDR1 SGHTS, CDR2 YDEGEE. The trim removed 0 bases at V and 7 bases at J, leaving 8 bases unmatched. The CDR3 DNA reads as TGTGCCAGCAGCTTGGGGCCCGGACAGGGGAACAATTCACCCCTCCACTTT. Translated, it gives CASSLGPGQGNNSPLHF.

At least ten counts were recorded for this clonotype. This chain joins TRBV3-1 and TRBJ2-7, with D possibly TRBD1 on 5 matching bases. The germline gives CDR1 LGHDT, CDR2 YNNKEL (reference sequence). V shed 5 bases and J shed 2 bases, with 13 bases lying between them. This CDR3 is 14 amino acids long. In nucleotides, the CDR3 is TGTGCCAGCAGCTTTCTTGAAGGGGCCTACGAGCAGTACTTC. Its protein is CASSFLEGAYEQYF.

In its sample, this clonotype was seen many times. The chain couples TRBV20-1 to TRBJ1-2, with 8 bases lining up with TRBD1. Unmatched junction bases numbered 14, after V lost 6 bases and J lost 8 bases. Germline V lookup: CDR1 DFQATT, CDR2 SNEGSKA (reference sequence). The CDR3 sequence is 14 residues long. DNA for the CDR3: TGCAGTGCCCCGTCCGGACAGGGTGTTTCGGGCTACACCTTC. Translation gives CSAPSGQGVSGYTF.

Ten or more counts support this clonotype. The chain is built from TRBV30 and TRBJ2-1; D might be TRBD2 (5 bases). The CDR3 sequence is 14 residues long. V was pared by 2 bases and J by 9 bases, with 17 bases between. The germline V gene has CDR1 GTSNPN and CDR2 SVGIG (reference sequence). Here the CDR3 reads CAWSRPGGRSEQFF. The CDR3 nucleotides read TGTGCCTGGAGTCGGCCAGGAGGTCGCAGTGAGCAGTTCTTC.

As regards this clonotype: This may stem from a read error, because a much larger clone lies one nucleotide away. V usage is TRBV11-2 and J usage is TRBJ2-5; no clear D. The CDR3 is made up of 11 amino acids. The V gene's germline CDR1 is SGHAT and CDR2 FQNNGV. The CDR3 protein is CASSLDVTPYF. The CDR3 nucleotides are TGTGCCAGCAGCTTAGACGTGACCCCGTACTTC. Using reference TRBV11-2 and TRBJ2-5 for the parts outside the CDR3, the full variable domain is EAGVAQSPRYKIIEKRQSVAFWCNPISGHATLYWYQQILGQGPKLLIQFQNNGVVDDSQLPKDRFSAERLKGVDSTLKIQPAKLEDSAVYLCASSLDVTPYFGPGTRLLVL.